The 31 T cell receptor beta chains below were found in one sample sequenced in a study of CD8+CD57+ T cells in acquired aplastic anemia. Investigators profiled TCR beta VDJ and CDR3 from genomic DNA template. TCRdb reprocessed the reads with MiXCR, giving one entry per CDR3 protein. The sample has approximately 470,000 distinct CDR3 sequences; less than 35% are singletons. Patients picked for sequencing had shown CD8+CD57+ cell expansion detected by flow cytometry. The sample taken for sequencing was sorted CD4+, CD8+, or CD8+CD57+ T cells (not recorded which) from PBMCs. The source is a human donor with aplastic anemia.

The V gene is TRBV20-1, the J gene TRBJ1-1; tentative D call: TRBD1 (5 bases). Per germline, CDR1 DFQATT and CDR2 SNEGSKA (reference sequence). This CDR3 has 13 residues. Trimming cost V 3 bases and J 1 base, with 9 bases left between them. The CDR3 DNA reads TGCAGTGCTAGTAGACAGCAGAACACTGAAGCTTTCTTT. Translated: CSASRQQNTEAFF.

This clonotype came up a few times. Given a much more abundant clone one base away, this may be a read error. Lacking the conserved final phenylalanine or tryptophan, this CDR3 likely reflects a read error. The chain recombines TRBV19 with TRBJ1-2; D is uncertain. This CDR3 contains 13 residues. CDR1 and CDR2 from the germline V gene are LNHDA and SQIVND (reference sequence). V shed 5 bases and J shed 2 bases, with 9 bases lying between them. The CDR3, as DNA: TGTGCCAGTAGTGAAGCCCCAAACTATGGCTACACCCTC. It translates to CASSEAPNYGYTL.

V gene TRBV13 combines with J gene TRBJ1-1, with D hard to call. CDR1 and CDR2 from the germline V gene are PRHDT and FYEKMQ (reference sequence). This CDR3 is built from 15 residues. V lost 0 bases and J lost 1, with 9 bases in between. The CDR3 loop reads CASSLGLIGNTEAFF. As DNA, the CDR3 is TGTGCCAGCAGCTTAGGCCTAATAGGGAACACTGAAGCTTTCTTT.

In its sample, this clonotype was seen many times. The CDR3 region has the DNA TGCGCCAGCAGTGAGCGACTTAGGCTTGAAGCTTTCTTT. This translates into CASSERLRLEAFF. The rearrangement uses TRBV10-2 and TRBJ1-1; D is unresolved. The CDR3 has 13 amino acids. The V end was cut by 2 bases, the J end by 7 bases, with 11 bases between. The V gene's germline CDR1 is WSHSY and CDR2 SAAADI.

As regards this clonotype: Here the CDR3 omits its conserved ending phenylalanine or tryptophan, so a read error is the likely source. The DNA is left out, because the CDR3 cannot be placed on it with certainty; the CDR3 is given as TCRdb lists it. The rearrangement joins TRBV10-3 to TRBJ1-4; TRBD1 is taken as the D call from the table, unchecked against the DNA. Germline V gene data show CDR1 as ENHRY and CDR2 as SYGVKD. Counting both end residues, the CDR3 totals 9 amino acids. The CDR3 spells CAISETGEY.

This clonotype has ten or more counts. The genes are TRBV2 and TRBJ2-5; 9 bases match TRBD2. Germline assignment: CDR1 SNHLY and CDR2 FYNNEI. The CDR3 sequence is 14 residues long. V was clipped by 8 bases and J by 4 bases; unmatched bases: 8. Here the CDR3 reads CASGRLAERETQYF. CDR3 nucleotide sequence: TGTGCCAGCGGAAGACTAGCGGAGAGAGAGACCCAGTACTTC.

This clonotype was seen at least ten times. The CDR3 spells CASSTKTGGLNTEAFF. The CDR3, as DNA: TGTGCCAGTAGTACCAAGACAGGGGGCCTGAACACTGAAGCTTTCTTT. The chain has TRBV19 and TRBJ1-1, with TRBD1 identical over 10 bases. Germline V gene lookup returns CDR1 LNHDA and CDR2 SQIVND (reference sequence). Trimming cost V 4 bases and J 0 bases; bases outside gene matches: 5. The CDR3 is made up of 16 amino acids.

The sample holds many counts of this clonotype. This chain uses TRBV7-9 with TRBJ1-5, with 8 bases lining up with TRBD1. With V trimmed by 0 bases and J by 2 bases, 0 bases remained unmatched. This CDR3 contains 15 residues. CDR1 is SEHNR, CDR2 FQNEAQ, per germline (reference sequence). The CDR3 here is CASSLATGGNQPQHF. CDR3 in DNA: TGTGCCAGCAGCTTAGCGACAGGGGGCAATCAGCCCCAGCATTTT.

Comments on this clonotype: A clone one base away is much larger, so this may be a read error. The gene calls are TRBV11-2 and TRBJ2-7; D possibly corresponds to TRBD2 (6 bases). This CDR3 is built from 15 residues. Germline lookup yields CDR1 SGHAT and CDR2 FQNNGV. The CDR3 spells CASSLQGGISYEQHF. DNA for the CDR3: TGTGCCAGCAGCTTACAGGGCGGGATATCGTACGAGCAGCACTTC.

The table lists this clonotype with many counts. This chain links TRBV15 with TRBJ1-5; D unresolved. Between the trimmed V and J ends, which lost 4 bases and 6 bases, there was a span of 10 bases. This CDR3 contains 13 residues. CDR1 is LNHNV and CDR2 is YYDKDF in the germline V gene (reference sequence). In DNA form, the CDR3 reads TGTGCCACCAGCAAAGCGGACCTTCAGCCCCAGCATTTT. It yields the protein CATSKADLQPQHF.

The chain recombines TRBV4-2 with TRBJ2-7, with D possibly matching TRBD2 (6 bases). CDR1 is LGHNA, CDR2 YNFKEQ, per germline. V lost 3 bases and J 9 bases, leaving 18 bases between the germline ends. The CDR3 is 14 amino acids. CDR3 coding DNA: TGTGCCAGCAGCCAGGACTACCACATGGATGGGCAGTACTTC. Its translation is CASSQDYHMDGQYF.

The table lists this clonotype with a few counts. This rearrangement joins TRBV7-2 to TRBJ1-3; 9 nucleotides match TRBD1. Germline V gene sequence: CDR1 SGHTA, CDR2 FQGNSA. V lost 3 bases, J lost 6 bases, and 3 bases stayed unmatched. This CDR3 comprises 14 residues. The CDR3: CASSLDRGENTIYF. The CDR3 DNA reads TGTGCCAGCAGCTTGGACAGGGGCGAAAACACCATATATTTT.

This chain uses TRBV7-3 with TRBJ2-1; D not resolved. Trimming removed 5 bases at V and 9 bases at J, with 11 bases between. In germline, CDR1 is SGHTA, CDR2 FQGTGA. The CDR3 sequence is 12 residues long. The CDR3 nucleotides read TGTGCCAGCAGCGCTATTTTCGGTGAGCAGTTCTTC. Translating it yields CASSAIFGEQFF. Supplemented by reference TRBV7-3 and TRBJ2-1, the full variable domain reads GAGVSQTPSNKVTEKGKYVELRCDPISGHTALYWYRQSLGQGPEFLIYFQGTGAADDSGLPNDRFFAVRPEGSVSTLKIQRTERGDSAVYLCASSAIFGEQFFGPGTRLTVL.

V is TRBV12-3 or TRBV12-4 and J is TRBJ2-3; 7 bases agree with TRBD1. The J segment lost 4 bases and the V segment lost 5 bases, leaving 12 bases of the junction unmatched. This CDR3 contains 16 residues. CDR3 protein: CASSPYRGVGPDTQYF. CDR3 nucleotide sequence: TGTGCCAGCAGTCCATACAGGGGTGTGGGTCCAGATACGCAGTATTTT.

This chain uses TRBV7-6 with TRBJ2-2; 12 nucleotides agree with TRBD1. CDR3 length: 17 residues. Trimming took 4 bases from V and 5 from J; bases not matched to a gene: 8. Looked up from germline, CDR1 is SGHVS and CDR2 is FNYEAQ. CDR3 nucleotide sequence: TGTGCCAGCAGCTCAGTGGGGGGACAGGGGGCAACCGGGGAGCTGTTTTTT. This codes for CASSSVGGQGATGELFF.

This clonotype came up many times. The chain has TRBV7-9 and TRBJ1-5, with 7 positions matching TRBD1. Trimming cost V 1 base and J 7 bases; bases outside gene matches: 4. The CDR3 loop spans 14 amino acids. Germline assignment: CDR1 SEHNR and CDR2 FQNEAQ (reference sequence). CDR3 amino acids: CASSLGGGAQPQHF. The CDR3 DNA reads TGTGCCAGCAGCTTAGGAGGGGGCGCCCAGCCCCAGCATTTT.

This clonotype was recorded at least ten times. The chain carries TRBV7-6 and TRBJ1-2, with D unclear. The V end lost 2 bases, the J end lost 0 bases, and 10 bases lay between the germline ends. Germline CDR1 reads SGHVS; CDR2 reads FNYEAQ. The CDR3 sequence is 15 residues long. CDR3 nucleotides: TGTGCCAGCAGCTTACTGAACACAGCTAACTATGGCTACACCTTC. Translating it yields CASSLLNTANYGYTF. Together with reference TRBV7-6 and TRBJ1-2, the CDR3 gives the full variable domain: GAGVSQSPRYKVTKRGQDVALRCDPISGHVSLYWYRQALGQGPEFLTYFNYEAQQDKSGLPNDRFSAERPEGSISTLTIQRTEQRDSAMYRCASSLLNTANYGYTFGSGTRLTVV.

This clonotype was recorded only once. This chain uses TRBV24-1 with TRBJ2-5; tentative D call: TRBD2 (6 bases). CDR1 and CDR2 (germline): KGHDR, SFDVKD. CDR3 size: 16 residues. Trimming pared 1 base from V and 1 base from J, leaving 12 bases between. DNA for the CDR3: TGTGCCACCAGTGATTTTGGGAGCGGGCGCCAAGAGACCCAGTACTTC. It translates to CATSDFGSGRQETQYF.

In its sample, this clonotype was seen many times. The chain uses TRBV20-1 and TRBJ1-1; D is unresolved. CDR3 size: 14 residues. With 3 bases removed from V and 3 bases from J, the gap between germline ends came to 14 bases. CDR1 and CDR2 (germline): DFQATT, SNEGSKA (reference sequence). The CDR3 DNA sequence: TGCAGTGCTAGTCGGCCTCCGAGGGACACTGAAGCTTTCTTT. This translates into CSASRPPRDTEAFF.

In DNA form, the CDR3 reads TGTGCCACCAGCACAGAGAGCACAAGGACTTTC. Translated: CATSTESTRTF. This rearrangement joins TRBV15 to TRBJ2-6; D is unresolved. The CDR3 is 11 amino acids. Germline lookup yields CDR1 LNHNV and CDR2 YYDKDF (reference sequence). Between the trimmed V and J ends, which lost 4 bases and 18 bases, there was a span of 13 bases.

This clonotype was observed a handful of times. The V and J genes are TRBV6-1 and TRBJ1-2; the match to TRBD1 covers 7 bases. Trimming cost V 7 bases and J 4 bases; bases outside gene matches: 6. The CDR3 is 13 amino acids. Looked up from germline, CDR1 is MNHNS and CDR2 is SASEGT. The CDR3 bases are TGTGCCAGCAAGAGACAGGGCGGCTATGGCTACACCTTC. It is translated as CASKRQGGYGYTF.

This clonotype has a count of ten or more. The CDR3 coding sequence is TGTGCCAGTAGTATAGATCTTACGGGCGGGCAGCCCCAGCATTTT. Translated: CASSIDLTGGQPQHF. V usage is TRBV19 and J usage is TRBJ1-5; D not certain. Germline V gene data show CDR1 as LNHDA and CDR2 as SQIVND (reference sequence). The V end was cut by 0 bases, the J end by 7 bases, with 13 bases between. This CDR3 region has 15 residues.

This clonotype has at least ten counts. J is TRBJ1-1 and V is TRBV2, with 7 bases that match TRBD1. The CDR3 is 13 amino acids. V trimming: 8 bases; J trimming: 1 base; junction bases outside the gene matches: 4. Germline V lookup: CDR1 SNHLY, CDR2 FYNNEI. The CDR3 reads CASGGDRNTEAFF. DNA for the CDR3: TGTGCCAGCGGGGGGGACAGGAACACTGAAGCTTTCTTT.

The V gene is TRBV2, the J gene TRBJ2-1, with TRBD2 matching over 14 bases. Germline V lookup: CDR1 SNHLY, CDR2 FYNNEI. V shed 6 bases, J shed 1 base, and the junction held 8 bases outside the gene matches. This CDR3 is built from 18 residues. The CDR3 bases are TGTGCCAGCAGATCGACTAGCGGGGGGGCAAAGTCCTACAATGAGCAGTTCTTC. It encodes CASRSTSGGAKSYNEQFF.

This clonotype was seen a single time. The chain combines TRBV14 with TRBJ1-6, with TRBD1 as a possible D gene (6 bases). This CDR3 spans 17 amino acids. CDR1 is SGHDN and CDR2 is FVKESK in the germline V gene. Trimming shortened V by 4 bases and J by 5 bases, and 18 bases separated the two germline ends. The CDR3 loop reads CASSPLVTGYHNSPLHF. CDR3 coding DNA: TGTGCCAGCAGCCCGCTCGTTACAGGGTACCATAATTCACCCCTCCACTTT.

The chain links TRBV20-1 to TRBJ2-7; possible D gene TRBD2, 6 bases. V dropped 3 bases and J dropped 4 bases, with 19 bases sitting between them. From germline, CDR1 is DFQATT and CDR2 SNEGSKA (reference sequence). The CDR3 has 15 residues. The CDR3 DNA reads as TGCAGTGCTAGGGTCCCCGGGGAGGTGACTTACGAGCAGTACTTC. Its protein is CSARVPGEVTYEQYF.

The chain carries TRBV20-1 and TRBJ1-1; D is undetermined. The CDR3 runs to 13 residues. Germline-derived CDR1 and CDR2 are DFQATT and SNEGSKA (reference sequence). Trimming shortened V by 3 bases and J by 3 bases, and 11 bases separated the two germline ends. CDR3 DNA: TGCAGTGCTAGTCGCGGCGGGGACACTGAAGCTTTCTTT. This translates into CSASRGGDTEAFF.

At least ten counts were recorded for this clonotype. The CDR3 here is CASTAVTSGSYEQYF. CDR3 coding DNA: TGTGCCAGCACCGCCGTGACTAGCGGGAGTTACGAGCAGTACTTC. The gene calls are TRBV2 and TRBJ2-7; 12 nucleotides agree with TRBD2. CDR1 and CDR2 from the germline V gene are SNHLY and FYNNEI. The V and J ends lost 7 bases and 4 bases, in that order; junction bases with no gene match: 8. The CDR3 is made up of 15 amino acids.

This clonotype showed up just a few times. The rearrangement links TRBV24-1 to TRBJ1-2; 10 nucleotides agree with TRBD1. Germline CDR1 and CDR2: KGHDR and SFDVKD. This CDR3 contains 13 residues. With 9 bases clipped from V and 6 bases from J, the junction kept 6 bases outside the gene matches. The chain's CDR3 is CATWDRGADGYTF. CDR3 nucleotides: TGTGCCACCTGGGACAGGGGCGCGGATGGCTACACCTTC.

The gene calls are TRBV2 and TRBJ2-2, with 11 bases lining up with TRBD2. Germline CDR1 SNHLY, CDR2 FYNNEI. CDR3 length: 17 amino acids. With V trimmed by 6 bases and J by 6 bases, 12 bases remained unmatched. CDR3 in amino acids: CASSTTGGTSGPGELFF. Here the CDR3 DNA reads TGTGCCAGCAGCACCACGGGTGGGACTAGCGGACCCGGGGAGCTGTTTTTT.

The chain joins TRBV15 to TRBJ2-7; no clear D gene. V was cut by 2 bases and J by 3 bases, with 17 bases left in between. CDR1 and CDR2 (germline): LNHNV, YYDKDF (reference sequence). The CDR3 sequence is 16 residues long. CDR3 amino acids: CATSRSVVLQNYEQYF. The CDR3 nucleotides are TGTGCCACCAGCAGATCCGTAGTCCTTCAGAACTACGAGCAGTACTTC.